These 14 T cell receptor beta chains were all obtained from the same sample, sequenced in a study of CD8 T cells in ankylosing spondylitis. Whole-study findings and limits: What seemed typical of ankylosing spondylitis blood was a TCR beta motif built from 8 or 9 highly homologous variants.

TCRdb used MiXCR to reprocess the 5' RACE reads, holding one entry per CDR3 protein. The repertoire includes tens of thousands of distinct CDR3 sequences, roughly 8.8% of them detected once, and approximately 30% sits in the top ten. Their target antigens are unknown. The specimen sequenced was blood, either unsorted or a sorted T cell fraction (not recorded which). These receptors all come from a male donor with ankylosing spondylitis.

V is TRBV5-1 and J is TRBJ1-1, with unresolved D. The CDR3 is 17 amino acids. Germline V CDR1 and CDR2: SGHRS, YFSETQ. V was clipped by 1 base and J by 4 bases, with 20 bases between them. CDR3 protein: CASSLPEPQALITEAFF. In DNA, the CDR3 is TGCGCCAGCAGCTTGCCTGAACCTCAGGCTCTGATCACTGAAGCTTTCTTT.

The chain couples TRBV14 to TRBJ2-1; 9 nucleotides align to TRBD1. After removal of 5 bases from V and 4 bases from J, the junction contained 9 bases not matched to a gene. Germline V gene lookup returns CDR1 SGHDN and CDR2 FVKESK. This CDR3 has 16 residues. The CDR3 loop reads CASSVSPGQGYNEQFF. CDR3 bases: TGTGCCAGCAGCGTCTCCCCGGGACAGGGATACAATGAGCAGTTCTTC. Variable domain in full (rest from reference TRBV14 and TRBJ2-1): EAGVTQFPSHSVIEKGQTVTLRCDPISGHDNLYWYRRVMGKEIKFLLHFVKESKQDESGMPNNRFLAERTGGTYSTLKVQPAELEDSGVYFCASSVSPGQGYNEQFFGPGTRLTVL.

This chain connects TRBV12-3 or TRBV12-4 to TRBJ1-3; TRBD1 is a possible D gene (6 bases). This CDR3 has 15 residues. Trimming pared 3 bases from V and 2 bases from J, leaving 11 bases between. CDR3 sequence reads: CASSFGGGPGNTIYF. The CDR3 bases are TGTGCCAGCAGTTTTGGTGGGGGCCCTGGAAACACCATATATTTT.

This clonotype was recorded many times. The genes are TRBV20-1 and TRBJ1-1; D unclear. With 1 base removed from V and 5 bases from J, the gap between germline ends came to 11 bases. The CDR3 covers 13 residues. Germline CDR1 is DFQATT and CDR2 is SNEGSKA (reference sequence). Here the CDR3 reads CSARGRTGTEAFF. The CDR3 region has the DNA TGCAGTGCTAGAGGTCGGACCGGGACTGAAGCTTTCTTT.

This clonotype was seen more than once but under ten times. The chain is built from TRBV7-8 and TRBJ1-1, with TRBD1 as a possible D gene (6 bases). CDR1 and CDR2 (germline): SGHVS, FQNEAQ. The CDR3 consists of 17 residues. V shed 1 base and J shed 2 bases, with 17 bases lying between them. In DNA form, the CDR3 reads TGTGCCAGCAGCTTAGAGGCAGGGGAAATTGGTAACACTGAAGCTTTCTTT. Encoded protein: CASSLEAGEIGNTEAFF.

V is TRBV28 and J is TRBJ2-1; a possible D gene is TRBD2 (6 bases). V lost 7 bases and J 2 bases, leaving 15 bases between the germline ends. From germline, CDR1 is MDHEN and CDR2 SYDVKM. The CDR3 extends over 15 amino acids. The chain's CDR3 is CASNPPSEPYNEQFF. In DNA, the CDR3 is TGTGCCAGCAACCCCCCTAGCGAGCCCTACAATGAGCAGTTCTTC.

This clonotype has at least ten counts. V and J are TRBV2 and TRBJ2-1; tentatively, D is TRBD2 (7 bases). V shed 5 bases and J shed 5 bases, with 16 bases lying between them. From germline, CDR1 is SNHLY and CDR2 FYNNEI. This CDR3 has 15 residues. This CDR3 is CASSPLRGHHNEQFF. Here the CDR3 DNA reads TGTGCCAGCAGTCCACTGCGGGGGCATCACAATGAGCAGTTCTTC.

Ten or more counts support this clonotype. This rearrangement joins TRBV5-5 to TRBJ2-7; TRBD2 agrees at 7 bases. Germline-derived CDR1 and CDR2 are SGHKS and YYEKEE (reference sequence). V shed 0 bases, J shed 7 bases, and the junction held 4 bases outside the gene matches. The CDR3 has 13 residues. In DNA, the CDR3 is TGTGCCAGCAGCTTGGGGCTAGCGGTTGAGCAGTACGTC. Protein sequence: CASSLGLAVEQYV.

The rearrangement links TRBV9 to TRBJ2-5; TRBD1 is a possible D gene (6 bases). Between the trimmed V and J ends, which lost 4 bases and 5 bases, there was a span of 15 bases. Germline V gives CDR1 SGDLS, CDR2 YYNGEE. This CDR3 contains 14 residues. This CDR3 is CASSTRDITETQYF. In DNA form, the CDR3 reads TGTGCCAGCAGCACCCGGGACATAACGGAGACCCAGTACTTC.

This clonotype came up a few times. The chain joins TRBV7-2 to TRBJ2-1, with 12 bases matching TRBD1. From germline, CDR1 is SGHTA and CDR2 FQGNSA. The CDR3 contains 17 residues. V lost 2 bases, J lost 6 bases, and 8 bases stayed unmatched. As DNA, the CDR3 is TGTGCCAGCAGCTTAAGAGGCGGGACAGGGGGCTTCAATGAGCAGTTCTTC. Translation: CASSLRGGTGGFNEQFF.

The rearrangement links TRBV19 to TRBJ2-7; D possibly uses TRBD1 or TRBD2 (5 bases each). The CDR3 is 13 amino acids. V was clipped by 5 bases and J by 3 bases, with 11 bases between them. The germline V gene has CDR1 LNHDA and CDR2 SQIVND (reference sequence). Written as DNA, the CDR3 is TGTGCCAGTAGTGCCGGGACCCTCTACGAGCAGTACTTC. Translation: CASSAGTLYEQYF.

This clonotype was detected only a few times. The chain uses TRBV5-6 and TRBJ1-1; tentative D call: TRBD1 (6 bases). Trimming left V 0 bases short and J 1 base short, with 16 bases between. Germline V lookup: CDR1 SGHDT, CDR2 YYEEEE. This CDR3 spans 17 amino acids. As DNA, the CDR3 is TGTGCCAGCAGCTTGGGGAGCAGGGGAAGATCGAACACTGAAGCTTTCTTT. Translating it yields CASSLGSRGRSNTEAFF.

J is TRBJ2-1 and V is TRBV9; TRBD2 aligns across 13 bases. This CDR3 has 17 residues. The V segment lost 3 bases and the J segment 4 bases; nucleotides outside the gene matches: 7. The germline V gene has CDR1 SGDLS and CDR2 YYNGEE. CDR3 sequence: CASSDQTSGRIYNEQFF. CDR3 DNA: TGTGCCAGCAGCGACCAGACTAGCGGGAGGATTTACAATGAGCAGTTCTTC.

This chain connects TRBV20-1 to TRBJ2-1, with 12 bases that match TRBD2. CDR1 and CDR2 from the germline V gene are DFQATT and SNEGSKA (reference sequence). This CDR3 is 13 amino acids long. With 6 bases clipped from V and 9 bases from J, the junction kept 6 bases outside the gene matches. As DNA, the CDR3 is TGCAGTGCGCGGACTAGCGGGATAGTTGAGCAGTTCTTC. Residues: CSARTSGIVEQFF.